The entry below gives a single T cell receptor (beta chain) sequence along with its context. Its antigen is unknown. The data were taken from a study of cytomegalovirus exposure and HLA in healthy donors. Primers: 60 Vbeta forward and 13 Jbeta reverse. TCRdb keeps only in-frame clones here, not all; method: immunoSEQ multiplex PCR. Of 200,000 or so clones in the sample, roughly 87% were seen once. The study's findings and limits: TCR beta sequences reportedly predicted most subjects' HLA-A and HLA-B alleles accurately.

Germline CDR1 is LGHNA and CDR2 is YNFKEQ. The length of the CDR3 is 15 residues. Trimming removed 4 bases from V and 5 bases from J, with 15 bases in between. Sequencing input: PBMCs. The sequence was collected from a girl under two years old in good health and CMV-seronegative. This chain links TRBV4-2 with TRBJ2-1; D is possibly TRBD2 (6 bases). Here the CDR3 DNA reads TGTGCCAGCAGCCCCTGGGGGACTCCGAACAATGAGCAGTTCTTC. It specifies CASSPWGTPNNEQFF.